The clone carrying this TCR beta chain came up a few times. Its antigen is not identified. From germline, CDR1 is DFQATT and CDR2 SNEGSKA (reference sequence). The CDR3 is made up of 12 amino acids. The V gene lost 2 bases and the J gene lost 4 bases, with 8 bases spanning the gap. Ophthalmopathy patients all had a Clinical Activity Score of at least 3, a NOSPECS grade of at least 4 and disease under 3 months old. Exclusion followed for patients with uncontrolled infection, other autoimmune disease, pregnancy or lactation. The data were obtained in a study of T cells in Graves' hyperthyroidism and ophthalmopathy. The wider study: Initial diagnosis, before any treatment, was when peripheral blood was collected.

The source material, RNA transcripts, was used to amplify TCR beta CDR3 regions. First-round RT-PCR of the TCR CDR3 relied on the HTBI primer set. Each CDR3 protein gets one entry after TCRdb re-called the multiplex PCR reads with MiXCR. Seen here are some 530,000 distinct CDR3 sequences, around a fifth observed once, and the top ten hold roughly 49%. General study points: Blood samples included most of the expanded thyroid clonotypes exceeding 0.001.

The sequence came from a woman in her seventies with Graves' ophthalmopathy. The sequenced sample was blood. The chain uses TRBV20-1 and TRBJ1-2, with no clear D. CDR3 in amino acids: CSARPPGYGYTF. The CDR3 DNA reads TGCAGTGCTAGACCCCCCGGCTATGGCTACACCTTC.